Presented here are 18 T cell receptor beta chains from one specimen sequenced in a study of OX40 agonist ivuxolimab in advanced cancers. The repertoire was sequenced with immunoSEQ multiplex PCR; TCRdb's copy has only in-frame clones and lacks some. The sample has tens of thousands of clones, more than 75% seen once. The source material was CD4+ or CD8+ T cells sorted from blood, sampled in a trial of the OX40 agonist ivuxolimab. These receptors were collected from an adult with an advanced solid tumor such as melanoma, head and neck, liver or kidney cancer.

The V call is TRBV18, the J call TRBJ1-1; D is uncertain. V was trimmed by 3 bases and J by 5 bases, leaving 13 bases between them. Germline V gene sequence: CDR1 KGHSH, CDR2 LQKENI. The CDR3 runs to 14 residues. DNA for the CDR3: TGTGCCAGCTCACCGACCCGTGCCGAGACTGAAGCTTTCTTT. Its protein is CASSPTRAETEAFF.

The CDR3 spells CASTQTLKGQPQHF. CDR3 nucleotide sequence: TGTGCCAGCACACAGACACTAAAGGGGCAGCCCCAGCATTTT. J is TRBJ1-5 and V is TRBV6-5; a possible D gene is TRBD1 (5 bases). This CDR3 contains 14 residues. The germline V gene has CDR1 MNHEY and CDR2 SVGAGI. V lost 7 bases and J lost 7, with 17 bases in between.

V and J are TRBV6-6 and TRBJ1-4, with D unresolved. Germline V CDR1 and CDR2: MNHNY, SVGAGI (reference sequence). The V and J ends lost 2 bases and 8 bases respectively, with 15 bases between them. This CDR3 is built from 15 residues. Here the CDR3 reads CASSYNVGLGEKLFF. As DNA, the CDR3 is TGTGCCAGCAGTTACAACGTAGGGCTAGGGGAAAAACTGTTTTTT.

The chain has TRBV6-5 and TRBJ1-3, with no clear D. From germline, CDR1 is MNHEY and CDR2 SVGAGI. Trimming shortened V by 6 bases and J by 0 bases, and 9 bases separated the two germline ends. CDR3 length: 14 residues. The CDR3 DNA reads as TGTGCCAGCAGGTCCGACGGCTCTGGAAACACCATATATTTT. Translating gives CASRSDGSGNTIYF.

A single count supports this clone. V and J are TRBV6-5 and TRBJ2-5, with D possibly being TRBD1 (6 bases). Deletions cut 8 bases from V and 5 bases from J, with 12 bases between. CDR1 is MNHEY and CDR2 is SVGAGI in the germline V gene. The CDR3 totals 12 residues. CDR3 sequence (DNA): TGTGCCAGCCAGGGGACCCAGGAGACCCAGTACTTC. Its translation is CASQGTQETQYF.

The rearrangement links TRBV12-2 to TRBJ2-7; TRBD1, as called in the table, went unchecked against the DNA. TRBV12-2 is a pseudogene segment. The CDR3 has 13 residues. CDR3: CASRLFTAYEQYF. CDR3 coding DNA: TGTGCAAGTCGCTTATTCACAGCCTACGAGCAGTACTTC.

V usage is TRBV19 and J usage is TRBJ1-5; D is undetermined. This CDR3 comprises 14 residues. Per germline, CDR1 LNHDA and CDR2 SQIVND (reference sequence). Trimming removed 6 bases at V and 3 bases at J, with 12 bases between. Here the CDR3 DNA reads TGTGCCAGTAGACTCAGACGGAACAATCAGCCCCAGCATTTT. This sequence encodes CASRLRRNNQPQHF.

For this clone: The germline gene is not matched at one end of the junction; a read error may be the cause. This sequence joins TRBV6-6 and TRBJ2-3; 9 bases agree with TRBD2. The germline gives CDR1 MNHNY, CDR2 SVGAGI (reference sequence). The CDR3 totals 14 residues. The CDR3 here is CAIPGLADTDTQYF. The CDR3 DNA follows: TGCGCAATACCGGGACTAGCCGACACAGATACGCAGTATTTT.

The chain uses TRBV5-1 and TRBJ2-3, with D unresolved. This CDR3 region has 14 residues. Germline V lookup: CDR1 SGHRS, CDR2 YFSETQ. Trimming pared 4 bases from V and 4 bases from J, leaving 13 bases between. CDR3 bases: TGCGCCAGCAGCAAGGTAGAAGTGGCAGATACGCAGTATTTT. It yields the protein CASSKVEVADTQYF.

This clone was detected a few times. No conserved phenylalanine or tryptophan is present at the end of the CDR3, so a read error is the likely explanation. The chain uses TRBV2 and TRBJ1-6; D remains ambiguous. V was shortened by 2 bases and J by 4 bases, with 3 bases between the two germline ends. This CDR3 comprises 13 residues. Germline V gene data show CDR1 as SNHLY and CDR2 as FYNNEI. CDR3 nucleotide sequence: TGTGCCAGCAGTGAACAGTATAATTCACCCCTCCACCTT. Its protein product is CASSEQYNSPLHL.

The CDR3 loop is CASSYGHLNYGYTF. In nucleotides, the CDR3 is TGTGCCAGCAGCTACGGACACTTAAACTATGGCTACACCTTC. The V call is TRBV7-2, the J call TRBJ1-2; maybe TRBD1 (5 bases). Deletions cut 4 bases from V and 2 bases from J, with 11 bases between. Germline V lookup: CDR1 SGHTA, CDR2 FQGNSA. The CDR3 totals 14 residues.

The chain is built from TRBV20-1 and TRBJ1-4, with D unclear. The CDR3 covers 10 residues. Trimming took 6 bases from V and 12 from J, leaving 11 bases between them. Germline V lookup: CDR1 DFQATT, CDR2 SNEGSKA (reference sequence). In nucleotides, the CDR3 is TGCAGTGCCACAGCTTTAGAACTGTTTTTT. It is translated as CSATALELFF.

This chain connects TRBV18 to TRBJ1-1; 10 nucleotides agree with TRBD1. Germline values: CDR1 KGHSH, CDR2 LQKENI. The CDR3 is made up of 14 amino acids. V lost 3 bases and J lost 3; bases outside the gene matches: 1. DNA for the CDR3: TGTGCCAGCTCACCCGGGACAGGGGACACTGAAGCTTTCTTT. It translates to CASSPGTGDTEAFF.

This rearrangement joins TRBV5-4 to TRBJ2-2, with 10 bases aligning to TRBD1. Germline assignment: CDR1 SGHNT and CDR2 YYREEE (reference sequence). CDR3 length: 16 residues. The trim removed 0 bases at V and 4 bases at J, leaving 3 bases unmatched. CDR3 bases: TGTGCCAGCAGCTTGGGGGACAGGGGTAGCACCGGGGAGCTGTTTTTT. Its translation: CASSLGDRGSTGELFF. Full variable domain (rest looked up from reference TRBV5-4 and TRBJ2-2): ETGVTQSPTHLIKTRGQQVTLRCSSQSGHNTVSWYQQALGQGPQFIFQYYREEENGRGNFPPRFSGLQFPNYSSELNVNALELDDSALYLCASSLGDRGSTGELFFGEGSRLTVL.

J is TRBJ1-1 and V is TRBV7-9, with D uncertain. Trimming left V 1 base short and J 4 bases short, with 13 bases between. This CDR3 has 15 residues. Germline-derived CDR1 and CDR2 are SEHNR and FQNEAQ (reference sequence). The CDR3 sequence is CASSLGSGRSTEAFF. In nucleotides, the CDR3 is TGTGCCAGCAGCTTAGGGTCGGGTAGAAGCACTGAAGCTTTCTTT.

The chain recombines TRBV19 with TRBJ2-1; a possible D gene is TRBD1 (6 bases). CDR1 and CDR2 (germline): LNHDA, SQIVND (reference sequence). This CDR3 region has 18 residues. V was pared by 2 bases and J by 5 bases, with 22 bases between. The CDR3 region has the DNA TGTGCCAGTAGTATAAATATAGGGGGACCGTCTGGGAACAATGAGCAGTTCTTC. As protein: CASSINIGGPSGNNEQFF.

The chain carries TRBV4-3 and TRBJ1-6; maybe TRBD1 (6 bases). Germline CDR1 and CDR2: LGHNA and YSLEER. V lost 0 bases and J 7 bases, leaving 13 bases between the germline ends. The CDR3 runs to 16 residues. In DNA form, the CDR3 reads TGCGCCAGCAGCCAAGACCCAGGGGCATCGAATTCACCCCTCCACTTT. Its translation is CASSQDPGASNSPLHF.

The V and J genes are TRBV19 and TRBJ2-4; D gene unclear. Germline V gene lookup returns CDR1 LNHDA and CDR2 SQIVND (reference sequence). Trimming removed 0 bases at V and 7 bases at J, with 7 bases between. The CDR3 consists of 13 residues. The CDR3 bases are TGTGCCAGTAGTATAGACCTAAGGAACATTCAGTACTTC. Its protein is CASSIDLRNIQYF.